This T cell receptor (beta chain) is drawn from a study of human T cells and chemical hapten exposure. Overall study findings and caveats: DPC sensitization did not alter TCRs above 1 in 1000 frequency.

Time point here: pre-sensitization, week 0. Treatment denoted: therapeutic diphenylcyclopropenone sensitization with weekly scalp DPC. This clonotype was counted ten times or more. Its specificity is unknown. Losses at the gene ends were 6 bases for V and 7 bases for J; bases not matched to a gene: 5. There are 12 residues in the CDR3. Germline V CDR1 and CDR2: KGHSH, LQKENI. TCRdb reprocessed the RACE reads with MiXCR, giving one entry per CDR3 protein. The sample holds tens of thousands of distinct CDR3 sequences, over 9% seen once. The TCR comes from a woman aged 40 to 50 with alopecia areata. Some clones in this sample may be carry-over from other donors' samples. The chain combines TRBV18 with TRBJ1-1; 7 bases are shared with TRBD1. This sample comprised whole blood, obtained in connection with sensitization to the hapten diphenylcyclopropenone (DPC). This CDR3 reads CASSGQRDEAFF. CDR3 sequence (DNA): TGTGCCAGCTCGGGACAGCGGGATGAAGCTTTCTTT.